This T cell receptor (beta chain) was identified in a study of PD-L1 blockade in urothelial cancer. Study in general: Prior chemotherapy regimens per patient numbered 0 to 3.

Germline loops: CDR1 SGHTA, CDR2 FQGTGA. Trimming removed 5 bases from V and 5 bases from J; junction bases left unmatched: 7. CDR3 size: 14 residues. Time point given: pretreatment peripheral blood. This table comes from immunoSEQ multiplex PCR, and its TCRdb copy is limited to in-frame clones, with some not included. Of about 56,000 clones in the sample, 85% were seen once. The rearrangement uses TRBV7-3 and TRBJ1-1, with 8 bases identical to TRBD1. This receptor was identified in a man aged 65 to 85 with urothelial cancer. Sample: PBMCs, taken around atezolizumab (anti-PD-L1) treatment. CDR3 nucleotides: TGTGCCAGCAGCCTCAGGGGGCGGGGGACTGAAGCTTTCTTT. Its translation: CASSLRGRGTEAFF.